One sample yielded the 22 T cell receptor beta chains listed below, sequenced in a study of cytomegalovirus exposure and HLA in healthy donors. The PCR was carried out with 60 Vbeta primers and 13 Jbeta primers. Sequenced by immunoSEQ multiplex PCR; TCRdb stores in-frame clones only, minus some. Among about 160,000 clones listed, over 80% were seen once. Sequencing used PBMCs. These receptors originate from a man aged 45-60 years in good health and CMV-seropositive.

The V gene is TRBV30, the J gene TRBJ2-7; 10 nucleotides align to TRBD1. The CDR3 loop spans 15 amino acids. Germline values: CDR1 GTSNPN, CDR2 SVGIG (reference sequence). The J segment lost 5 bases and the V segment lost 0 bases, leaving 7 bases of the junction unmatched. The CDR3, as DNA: TGTGCCTGGAGTGTACTGGGACAGGGGCTCCACGAGCAGTACTTC. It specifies CAWSVLGQGLHEQYF.

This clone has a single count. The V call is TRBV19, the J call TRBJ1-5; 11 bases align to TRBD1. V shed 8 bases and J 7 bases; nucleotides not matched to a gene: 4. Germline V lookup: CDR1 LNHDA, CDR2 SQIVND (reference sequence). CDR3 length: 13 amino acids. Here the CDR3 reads CASGQGARQPQHF. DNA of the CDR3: TGTGCCAGTGGACAGGGGGCTAGGCAGCCCCAGCATTTT.

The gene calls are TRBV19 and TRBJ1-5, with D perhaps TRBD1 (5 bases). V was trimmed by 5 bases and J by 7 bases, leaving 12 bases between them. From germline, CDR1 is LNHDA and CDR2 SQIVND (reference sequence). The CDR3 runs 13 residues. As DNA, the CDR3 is TGTGCCAGTAGTCAGGGCGTTGGGCAGCCCCAGCATTTT. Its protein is CASSQGVGQPQHF. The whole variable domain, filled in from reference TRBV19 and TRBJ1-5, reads DGGITQSPKYLFRKEGQNVTLSCEQNLNHDAMYWYRQDPGQGLRLIYYSQIVNDFQKGDIAEGYSVSREKKESFPLTVTSAQKNPTAFYLCASSQGVGQPQHFGDGTRLSIL.

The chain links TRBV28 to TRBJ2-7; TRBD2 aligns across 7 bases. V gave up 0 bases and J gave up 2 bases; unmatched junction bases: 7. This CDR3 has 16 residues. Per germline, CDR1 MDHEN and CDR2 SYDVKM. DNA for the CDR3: TGTGCCAGCAGTTTATGGGGGACTACACATGCCTACGAGCAGTACTTC. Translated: CASSLWGTTHAYEQYF.

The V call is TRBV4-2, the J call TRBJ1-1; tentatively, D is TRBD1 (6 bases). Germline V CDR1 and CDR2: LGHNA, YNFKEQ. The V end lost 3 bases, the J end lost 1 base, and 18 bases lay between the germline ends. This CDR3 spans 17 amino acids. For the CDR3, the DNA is TGTGCCAGCAGCCAGCAACCAGTCCAGGACAGGAACACTGAAGCTTTCTTT. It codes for CASSQQPVQDRNTEAFF.

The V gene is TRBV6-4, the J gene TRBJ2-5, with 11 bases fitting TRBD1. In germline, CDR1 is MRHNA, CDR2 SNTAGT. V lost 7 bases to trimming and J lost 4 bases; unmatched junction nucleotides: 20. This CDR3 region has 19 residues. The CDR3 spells CASKPLGTGGKSERETQYF. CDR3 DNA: TGTGCCAGCAAACCTCTGGGGACAGGGGGAAAAAGTGAGCGAGAGACCCAGTACTTC.

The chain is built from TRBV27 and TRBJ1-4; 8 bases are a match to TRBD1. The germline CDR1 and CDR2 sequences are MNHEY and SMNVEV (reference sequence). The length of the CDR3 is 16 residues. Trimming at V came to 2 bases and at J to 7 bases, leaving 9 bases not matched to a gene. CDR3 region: CASSLEPQGAREKLFF. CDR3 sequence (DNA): TGTGCCAGCAGTTTAGAACCGCAGGGGGCACGTGAAAAACTGTTTTTT.

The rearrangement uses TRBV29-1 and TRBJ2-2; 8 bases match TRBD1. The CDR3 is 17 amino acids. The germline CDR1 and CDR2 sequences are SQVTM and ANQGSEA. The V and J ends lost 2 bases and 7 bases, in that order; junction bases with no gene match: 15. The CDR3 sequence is CSVESGGRGTSGGELFF. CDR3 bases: TGCAGCGTTGAATCAGGGGGCCGGGGTACCTCCGGCGGGGAGCTGTTTTTT.

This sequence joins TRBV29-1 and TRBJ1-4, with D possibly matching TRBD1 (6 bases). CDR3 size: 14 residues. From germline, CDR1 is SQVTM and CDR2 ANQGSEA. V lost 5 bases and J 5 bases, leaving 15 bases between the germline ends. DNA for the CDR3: TGCAGCGTTCTACCAGGGGCGTCGAATGAAAAACTGTTTTTT. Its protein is CSVLPGASNEKLFF. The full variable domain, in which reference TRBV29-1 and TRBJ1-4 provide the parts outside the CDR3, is SAVISQKPSRDICQRGTSLTIQCQVDSQVTMMFWYRQQPGQSLTLIATANQGSEATYESGFVIDKFPISRPNLTFSTLTVSNMSPEDSSIYLCSVLPGASNEKLFFGSGTQLSVL.

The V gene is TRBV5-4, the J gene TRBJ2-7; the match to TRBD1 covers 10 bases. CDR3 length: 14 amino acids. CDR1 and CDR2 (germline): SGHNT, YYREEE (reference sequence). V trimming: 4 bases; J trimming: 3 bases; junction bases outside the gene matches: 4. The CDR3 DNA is TGTGCCAGCAGCGGACAGGGGGACCTCTACGAGCAGTACTTC. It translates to CASSGQGDLYEQYF. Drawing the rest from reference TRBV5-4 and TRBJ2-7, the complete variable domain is ETGVTQSPTHLIKTRGQQVTLRCSSQSGHNTVSWYQQALGQGPQFIFQYYREEENGRGNFPPRFSGLQFPNYSSELNVNALELDDSALYLCASSGQGDLYEQYFGPGTRLTVT.

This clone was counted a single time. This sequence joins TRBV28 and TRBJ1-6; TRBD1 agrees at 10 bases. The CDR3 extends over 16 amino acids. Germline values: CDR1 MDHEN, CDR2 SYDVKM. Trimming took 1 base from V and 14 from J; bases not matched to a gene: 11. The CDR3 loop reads CASSLFTDRGLGTLHF. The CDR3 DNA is TGTGCCAGCAGTTTATTCACTGACAGGGGGCTAGGTACCCTCCACTTT.

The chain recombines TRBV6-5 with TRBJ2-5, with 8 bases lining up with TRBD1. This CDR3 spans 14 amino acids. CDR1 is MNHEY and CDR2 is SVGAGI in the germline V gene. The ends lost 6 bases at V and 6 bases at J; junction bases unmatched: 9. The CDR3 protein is CASRETGARKTQYF. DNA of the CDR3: TGTGCCAGCAGGGAGACAGGGGCTAGGAAGACCCAGTACTTC.

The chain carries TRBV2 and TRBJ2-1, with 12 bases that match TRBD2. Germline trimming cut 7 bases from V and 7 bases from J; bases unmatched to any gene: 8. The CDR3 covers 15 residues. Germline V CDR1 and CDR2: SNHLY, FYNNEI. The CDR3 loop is CASNRLAGEGNEQFF. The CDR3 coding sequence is TGTGCCAGCAATCGACTAGCGGGAGAGGGTAATGAGCAGTTCTTC.

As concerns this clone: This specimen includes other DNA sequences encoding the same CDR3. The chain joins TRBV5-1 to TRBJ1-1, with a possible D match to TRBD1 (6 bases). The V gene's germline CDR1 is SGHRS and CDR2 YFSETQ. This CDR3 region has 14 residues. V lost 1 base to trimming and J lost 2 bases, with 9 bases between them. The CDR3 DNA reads TGCGCCAGCAGCTTGCAGGGGACCAACACTGAAGCTTTCTTT. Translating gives CASSLQGTNTEAFF.

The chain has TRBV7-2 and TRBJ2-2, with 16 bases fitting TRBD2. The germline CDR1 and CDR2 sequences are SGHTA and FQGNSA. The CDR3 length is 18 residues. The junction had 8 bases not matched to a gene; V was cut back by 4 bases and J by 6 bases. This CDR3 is CASSWGLAGGPGAGELFF. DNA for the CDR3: TGTGCCAGCAGCTGGGGACTAGCGGGGGGGCCGGGAGCCGGGGAGCTGTTTTTT.

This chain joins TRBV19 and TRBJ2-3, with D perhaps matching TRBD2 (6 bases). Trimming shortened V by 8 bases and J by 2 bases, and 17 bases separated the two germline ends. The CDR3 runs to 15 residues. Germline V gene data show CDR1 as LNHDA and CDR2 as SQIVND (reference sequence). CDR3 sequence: CASQTGLALTDTQYF. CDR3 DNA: TGTGCCAGTCAGACGGGACTGGCCCTCACAGATACGCAGTATTTT.

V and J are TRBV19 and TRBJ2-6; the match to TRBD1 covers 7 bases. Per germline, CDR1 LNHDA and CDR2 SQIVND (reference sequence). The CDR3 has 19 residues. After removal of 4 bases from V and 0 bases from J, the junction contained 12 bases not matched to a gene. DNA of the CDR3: TGTGCCAGTAGTACGACAGGGCCACTAACCTCCTCTGGGGCCAACGTCCTGACTTTC. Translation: CASSTTGPLTSSGANVLTF.

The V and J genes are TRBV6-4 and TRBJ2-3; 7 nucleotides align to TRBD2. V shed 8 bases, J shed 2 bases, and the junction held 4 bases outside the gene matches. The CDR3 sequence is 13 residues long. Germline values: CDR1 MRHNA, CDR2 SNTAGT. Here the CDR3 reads CASSTSLTDTQYF. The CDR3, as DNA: TGTGCCAGCTCGACTAGCCTCACAGATACGCAGTATTTT.

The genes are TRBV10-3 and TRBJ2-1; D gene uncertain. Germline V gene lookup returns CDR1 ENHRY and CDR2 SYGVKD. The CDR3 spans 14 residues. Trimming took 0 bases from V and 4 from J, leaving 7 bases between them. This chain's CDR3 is CAISESDKYNEQFF. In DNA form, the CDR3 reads TGTGCCATCAGTGAGTCTGACAAATACAATGAGCAGTTCTTC.

The CDR3 sequence: CAWKQSIRGPVETQYF. The CDR3 DNA is TGTGCCTGGAAGCAGTCCATCAGGGGGCCGGTTGAGACCCAGTACTTC. This chain joins TRBV30 and TRBJ2-5, with 8 bases matching TRBD1. The CDR3 loop spans 16 amino acids. Per germline, CDR1 GTSNPN and CDR2 SVGIG (reference sequence). J gave up 5 bases and V 4 bases, and 15 bases lay outside the gene matches.

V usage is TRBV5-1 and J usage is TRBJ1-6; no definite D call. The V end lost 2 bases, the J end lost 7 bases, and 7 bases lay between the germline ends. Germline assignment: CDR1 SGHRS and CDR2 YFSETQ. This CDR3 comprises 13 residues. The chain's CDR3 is CASSFGLNSPLHF. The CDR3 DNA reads TGCGCCAGCAGCTTCGGACTGAATTCACCCCTCCACTTT.

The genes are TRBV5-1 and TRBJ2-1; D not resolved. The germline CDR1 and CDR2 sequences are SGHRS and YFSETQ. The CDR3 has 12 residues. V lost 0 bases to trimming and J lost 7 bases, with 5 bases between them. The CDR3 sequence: CASSLDWNEQFF. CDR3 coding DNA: TGCGCCAGCAGCTTGGACTGGAATGAGCAGTTCTTC.